The next 32 T cell receptor beta chains were all read from a single sample in a study of blood T cell repertoires in COVID-19. Only in-frame clones appear in the TCRdb table, and some are missing; sequencing was by immunoSEQ multiplex PCR. This table has 150,000 to 200,000 clones, about 83% appearing once. What was sequenced was PBMCs or T cells enriched from blood (not recorded which). These receptors originate from a woman aged 50 to 65 in a cohort exposed to, infected with or recovered from COVID-19 (not recorded which).

The CDR3 loop reads CASSIWGGTEAFF. The CDR3 coding sequence is TGTGCCAGTAGTATTTGGGGGGGTACTGAAGCTTTCTTT. This rearrangement joins TRBV19 to TRBJ1-1, with D perhaps matching TRBD1 (5 bases). Per germline, CDR1 LNHDA and CDR2 SQIVND (reference sequence). The CDR3 spans 13 residues. V shed 3 bases and J shed 5 bases, with 10 bases lying between them.

The chain recombines TRBV24-1 with TRBJ2-1, with 7 bases matching TRBD2. Losses at the gene ends were 4 bases for V and 5 bases for J; bases not matched to a gene: 10. Germline CDR1 is KGHDR and CDR2 is SFDVKD. The CDR3 runs 16 residues. The DNA of the CDR3 is TGTGCCACCAGTGACAGGGACTATTCTACAGACAATGAGCAGTTCTTC. Translated: CATSDRDYSTDNEQFF.

This rearrangement joins TRBV27 to TRBJ2-3; D not certain. This CDR3 contains 15 residues. Germline V gene data show CDR1 as MNHEY and CDR2 as SMNVEV (reference sequence). The ends were cut back, 6 bases at V and 3 bases at J, with 16 bases in the middle. CDR3 region: CASSPLAYQTDTQYF. The DNA of the CDR3 is TGTGCCAGCAGCCCCCTCGCTTACCAGACAGATACGCAGTATTTT.

V is TRBV5-6 and J is TRBJ1-2, with D perhaps TRBD1 (6 bases). Germline-derived CDR1 and CDR2 are SGHDT and YYEEEE. V was pared by 4 bases and J by 4 bases, with 11 bases between. The CDR3 is 13 amino acids. The CDR3 reads CASSKDRAYGYTF. The CDR3 nucleotides are TGTGCCAGCAGCAAGGACAGAGCCTATGGCTACACCTTC.

The chain joins TRBV5-1 to TRBJ2-3; TRBD1 matches at 8 bases. V was pared by 0 bases and J by 2 bases, with 5 bases of the junction left unmatched. Germline V gives CDR1 SGHRS, CDR2 YFSETQ. The CDR3 spans 16 residues. The CDR3 nucleotides read TGCGCCAGCAGCTTGGGGGGGACAGGCTTCACAGATACGCAGTATTTT. Protein: CASSLGGTGFTDTQYF.

J is TRBJ1-1 and V is TRBV3-1 (or the pseudogene TRBV3-2), with D possibly TRBD1 on 6 matching bases. Germline assignment: CDR1 LGHDT and CDR2 YNNKEL (reference sequence). The V end was cut by 0 bases, the J end by 4 bases, with 18 bases between. This CDR3 is built from 17 residues. The CDR3 DNA reads as TGTGCCAGCAGCCAAGATAAGCAGGGGATCTCGCTCACTGAAGCTTTCTTT. The encoded protein is CASSQDKQGISLTEAFF.

The V gene is TRBV11-2, the J gene TRBJ1-2; D gene ambiguous. Trimming took 3 bases from V and 7 from J, leaving 18 bases between them. The CDR3 extends over 15 amino acids. In germline, CDR1 is SGHAT, CDR2 FQNNGV. The CDR3 DNA is TGTGCCAGCAGCTTGACGGGCCTCTTCGGGAGTGGCTACACCTTC. It is translated as CASSLTGLFGSGYTF.

V is TRBV10-3 and J is TRBJ2-3; the match to TRBD2 covers 14 bases. The CDR3 has 16 amino acids. V gave up 4 bases and J gave up 7 bases; unmatched junction bases: 7. The V gene's germline CDR1 is ENHRY and CDR2 SYGVKD. CDR3 sequence reads: CAISGTSGRIGHTQYF. The CDR3 coding sequence is TGTGCCATCAGTGGGACTAGCGGGAGGATAGGACATACGCAGTATTTT.

The CDR3 DNA reads TGTGCCAGCAGTGCATCAGCGGAGGGTGAAGCTTTCTTT. Translating gives CASSASAEGEAFF. The chain is built from TRBV25-1 and TRBJ1-1; D remains unclear. Trimming left V 4 bases short and J 7 bases short, with 13 bases between. Germline loops: CDR1 MGHDK, CDR2 SYGVNS. This CDR3 contains 13 residues. Filled out from reference TRBV25-1 and TRBJ1-1, the complete variable domain reads EADIYQTPRYLVIGTGKKITLECSQTMGHDKMYWYQQDPGMELHLIHYSYGVNSTEKGDLSSESTVSRIRTEHFPLTLESARPSHTSQYLCASSASAEGEAFFGQGTRLTVV.

The chain employs TRBV28 and TRBJ1-6, with D perhaps TRBD1 (5 bases). Looked up from germline, CDR1 is MDHEN and CDR2 is SYDVKM. CDR3 size: 14 residues. V was trimmed by 7 bases and J by 10 bases, leaving 17 bases between them. Written as DNA, the CDR3 is TGTGCCAGCACCCCAGGGAAGGCGTGGTCACCCCTCCACTTT. Encoded protein: CASTPGKAWSPLHF.

The chain employs TRBV29-1 and TRBJ1-5; 8 bases line up with TRBD1. V lost 5 bases, J lost 6 bases, and 6 bases stayed unmatched. From germline, CDR1 is SQVTM and CDR2 ANQGSEA. This CDR3 region has 13 residues. The CDR3 reads CSVQGQGSQPQHF. For the CDR3, the DNA is TGCAGCGTTCAAGGACAGGGCAGTCAGCCCCAGCATTTT.

This sequence joins TRBV7-6 and TRBJ2-4; a weak D match, TRBD1 (5 bases). V lost 1 base to trimming and J lost 8 bases, with 12 bases between them. The CDR3 consists of 14 residues. CDR1 SGHVS and CDR2 FNYEAQ come from the germline V gene. The CDR3 region is CASSLGAGMDIQYF. The DNA of the CDR3 is TGTGCCAGCAGCTTAGGAGCAGGGATGGACATTCAGTACTTC.

The chain is built from TRBV19 and TRBJ1-4, with a tentative D call TRBD1 (5 bases). Trimming removed 5 bases from V and 5 bases from J, with 9 bases in between. Germline CDR1 and CDR2: LNHDA and SQIVND (reference sequence). The CDR3 is 13 amino acids. In nucleotides, the CDR3 is TGTGCCAGTAGTTTGGGGCGGAATGAAAAACTGTTTTTT. It translates to CASSLGRNEKLFF.

This chain connects TRBV5-5 to TRBJ2-1, with 11 bases matching TRBD2. Losses at the gene ends were 4 bases for V and 4 bases for J; bases not matched to a gene: 10. Germline V gene lookup returns CDR1 SGHKS and CDR2 YYEKEE (reference sequence). This CDR3 has 17 amino acids. The CDR3 sequence: CASSPTGTSGSYNEQFF. CDR3 nucleotides: TGTGCCAGCAGCCCGACCGGGACTAGCGGTTCGTACAATGAGCAGTTCTTC. The whole variable domain, filled in from reference TRBV5-5 and TRBJ2-1, reads DAGVTQSPTHLIKTRGQQVTLRCSPISGHKSVSWYQQVLGQGPQFIFQYYEKEERGRGNFPDRFSARQFPNYSSELNVNALLLGDSALYLCASSPTGTSGSYNEQFFGPGTRLTVL.

This chain links TRBV25-1 with TRBJ1-1; 7 nucleotides match TRBD1. This CDR3 spans 18 amino acids. The germline CDR1 and CDR2 sequences are MGHDK and SYGVNS. V lost 6 bases and J lost 5; bases outside the gene matches: 21. The CDR3 DNA follows: TGTGCCAGCAGCGCGCCAACCCGGGACAGAAAGATTGGGACTGAAGCTTTCTTT. Amino acid sequence: CASSAPTRDRKIGTEAFF.

V and J are TRBV27 and TRBJ1-1; D gene uncertain. CDR3 length: 11 amino acids. Germline-derived CDR1 and CDR2 are MNHEY and SMNVEV (reference sequence). V was clipped by 5 bases and J by 9 bases, with 10 bases between them. The DNA of the CDR3 is TGTGCCAGCAGTCTCCGAGATCAAGCTTTCTTT. The encoded protein is CASSLRDQAFF.

The chain joins TRBV19 to TRBJ1-5, with unresolved D. Germline CDR1 LNHDA, CDR2 SQIVND (reference sequence). This CDR3 contains 15 residues. Between the trimmed V and J ends, which lost 4 bases and 1 base, there was a span of 11 bases. The chain's CDR3 is CASSTNLQSNQPQHF. For the CDR3, the DNA is TGTGCCAGTAGTACCAACCTACAGAGCAATCAGCCCCAGCATTTT.

V usage is TRBV28 and J usage is TRBJ2-1; D is undetermined. Trimming took 4 bases from V and 3 from J, leaving 7 bases between them. This CDR3 contains 13 residues. From germline, CDR1 is MDHEN and CDR2 SYDVKM. DNA of the CDR3: TGTGCCAGCAGTTCCCGGAGCTACAATGAGCAGTTCTTC. Translating it yields CASSSRSYNEQFF.

J is TRBJ2-2 and V is TRBV5-4; 9 bases are a match to TRBD1. CDR3 length: 16 amino acids. Germline values: CDR1 SGHNT, CDR2 YYREEE (reference sequence). J lost 4 bases, V lost 4 bases, and 8 bases had no gene match. CDR3 amino acids: CASSKTGTGPTGELFF. DNA of the CDR3: TGTGCCAGCAGCAAGACCGGGACAGGGCCCACCGGGGAGCTGTTTTTT.

On this clone itself: This CDR3 is also generated by other DNA sequences in the sample. V gene TRBV5-1 combines with J gene TRBJ2-3; 9 nucleotides agree with TRBD2. Per germline, CDR1 SGHRS and CDR2 YFSETQ. The CDR3 contains 15 residues. Losses at the gene ends were 0 bases for V and 1 base for J; bases not matched to a gene: 0. CDR3 DNA sequence: TGCGCCAGCAGCTTGGGACTAGCGGGCACAGATACGCAGTATTTT. This gives the protein CASSLGLAGTDTQYF. The entire variable domain, with the rest obtained from reference TRBV5-1 and TRBJ2-3, is as follows: KAGVTQTPRYLIKTRGQQVTLSCSPISGHRSVSWYQQTPGQGLQFLFEYFSETQRNKGNFPGRFSGRQFSNSRSEMNVSTLELGDSALYLCASSLGLAGTDTQYFGPGTRLTVL.

The chain has TRBV6-2 or TRBV6-3 and TRBJ1-5, with D perhaps TRBD1 (6 bases). V lost 6 bases to trimming and J lost 4 bases, with 13 bases between them. Per germline, CDR1 MNHEY and CDR2 SVGEGT. CDR3 length: 14 amino acids. CDR3 loop: CASSLDRINQPQHF. CDR3 coding DNA: TGTGCCAGCAGCTTAGACAGGATTAATCAGCCCCAGCATTTT.

This clone was observed a single time. The rearrangement links TRBV3-1 (or the pseudogene TRBV3-2) to TRBJ1-2; D call uncertain. The CDR3 is 16 residues long. Germline-derived CDR1 and CDR2 are LGHDT and YNNKEL (reference sequence). Trimming removed 1 base at V and 1 base at J, with 13 bases between. The CDR3: CASSQGAGTFNYGYTF. As DNA, the CDR3 is TGTGCCAGCAGCCAAGGGGCAGGAACTTTTAACTATGGCTACACCTTC.

The chain combines TRBV7-8 with TRBJ2-7, with 7 nucleotides matching TRBD2. CDR1 and CDR2 (germline): SGHVS, FQNEAQ. Germline trimming cut 0 bases from V and 7 bases from J; bases unmatched to any gene: 6. The CDR3 is 14 amino acids. CDR3 sequence: CASSLAGGPWEQYF. CDR3 nucleotides: TGTGCCAGCAGCTTAGCGGGAGGGCCCTGGGAGCAGTACTTC.

About this clone itself: Its ends do not fully match the called genes, so a read error is possible. The rearrangement joins TRBV2 to TRBJ2-7; 8 bases fit TRBD2. This CDR3 is 15 amino acids long. Looked up from germline, CDR1 is SNHLY and CDR2 is FYNNEI. CDR3 coding DNA: TGTGCCAGGAACAAGCTGCGGGAGGCCTCCCACGAGCAGTACTTC. This translates into CARNKLREASHEQYF.

The J gene is TRBJ2-3, the V gene TRBV9; 8 bases agree with TRBD2. Germline V lookup: CDR1 SGDLS, CDR2 YYNGEE. With V trimmed by 4 bases and J by 3 bases, 10 bases remained unmatched. The CDR3 extends over 16 amino acids. The CDR3 region has the DNA TGTGCCAGCAGCCTCGACGGGGGGGAGAGAACAGATACGCAGTATTTT. Translated: CASSLDGGERTDTQYF. The full variable domain, rest sourced from reference TRBV9 and TRBJ2-3, is DSGVTQTPKHLITATGQRVTLRCSPRSGDLSVYWYQQSLDQGLQFLIQYYNGEERAKGNILERFSAQQFPDLHSELNLSSLELGDSALYFCASSLDGGERTDTQYFGPGTRLTVL.

V and J are TRBV30 and TRBJ2-7; 9 bases map to TRBD1. V trimming: 2 bases; J trimming: 9 bases; junction bases outside the gene matches: 5. The CDR3 contains 12 residues. The germline CDR1 and CDR2 sequences are GTSNPN and SVGIG (reference sequence). In DNA, the CDR3 is TGTGCCTGGAGTTTACAGGGGGCTTGGCAGTACTTC. This sequence encodes CAWSLQGAWQYF.

The chain employs TRBV6-5 and TRBJ2-5; D not certain. This CDR3 has 13 amino acids. Trimming removed 7 bases at V and 2 bases at J, with 11 bases between. Per germline, CDR1 MNHEY and CDR2 SVGAGI. CDR3 nucleotides: TGTGCCAGCATTATGACAAATCAAGAGACCCAGTACTTC. Its protein is CASIMTNQETQYF.

The J gene is TRBJ2-7, the V gene TRBV18; no reliable D call. V was shortened by 3 bases and J by 2 bases, with 17 bases between the two germline ends. The CDR3 has 16 amino acids. Germline V gene lookup returns CDR1 KGHSH and CDR2 LQKENI. CDR3 bases: TGTGCCAGCTCACCCCAAGACGGAGTGAGTCCCTACGAGCAGTACTTC. Its translation is CASSPQDGVSPYEQYF.

The rearrangement joins TRBV5-1 to TRBJ1-5; D gene unclear. Per germline, CDR1 SGHRS and CDR2 YFSETQ. Trimming cost V 3 bases and J 4 bases, with 14 bases left between them. This CDR3 contains 15 residues. The CDR3 nucleotides are TGCGCCAGCAGCTCGACTGTAGGAGGGAATCAGCCCCAGCATTTT. Translation gives CASSSTVGGNQPQHF. Combining the CDR3 with reference TRBV5-1 and TRBJ1-5 gives the whole variable domain KAGVTQTPRYLIKTRGQQVTLSCSPISGHRSVSWYQQTPGQGLQFLFEYFSETQRNKGNFPGRFSGRQFSNSRSEMNVSTLELGDSALYLCASSSTVGGNQPQHFGDGTRLSIL.

J is TRBJ2-1 and V is TRBV4-1; 7 nucleotides align to TRBD1. The CDR3 sequence is 16 residues long. Trimming removed 4 bases from V and 0 bases from J; junction bases left unmatched: 6. CDR1 is MGHRA, CDR2 YSYEKL, per germline. In DNA form, the CDR3 reads TGCGCCAGCAGCCTAGGACAGGCGAGCTCCTACAATGAGCAGTTCTTC. This sequence encodes CASSLGQASSYNEQFF.

The chain recombines TRBV7-2 with TRBJ1-2; D is ambiguous. Germline loops: CDR1 SGHTA, CDR2 FQGNSA. V was clipped by 5 bases and J by 3 bases, with 13 bases between them. The CDR3 has 14 residues. CDR3 nucleotides: TGTGCCAGCAGCCTGCGGACTGAGCACTATGGCTACACCTTC. Translated: CASSLRTEHYGYTF. Full variable domain (outside the CDR3, taken from reference TRBV7-2 and TRBJ1-2): GAGVSQSPSNKVTEKGKDVELRCDPISGHTALYWYRQSLGQGLEFLIYFQGNSAPDKSGLPSDRFSAERTGGSVSTLTIQRTQQEDSAVYLCASSLRTEHYGYTFGSGTRLTVV.

The CDR3 bases are TGCAGCGTTGAGGTCAGGGAAGGCGATACGCAGTATTTT. Its protein is CSVEVREGDTQYF. The rearrangement joins TRBV29-1 to TRBJ2-3; D is perhaps TRBD1 (5 bases). CDR3 length equals 13 residues. The germline CDR1 and CDR2 sequences are SQVTM and ANQGSEA. Trimming pared 3 bases from V and 6 bases from J, leaving 13 bases between.